Following are 28 T cell receptor beta chains from one sample sequenced in a study of shared clonotypes between healthy human individuals. Repertoires were generated with immunoSEQ multiplex PCR, while TCRdb's copy carries only in-frame clones and drops some. The sample gives approximately 530,000 clones, approximately 95% of which show up once; approximately 0.06% is in the top ten. The sequencing sample was made of naive CD4+ T cells sorted from blood. Subset in this sample: CD45RA+ positively selected. These receptors were taken from a woman younger than 45 in good health.

The J gene is TRBJ2-5, the V gene TRBV4-1; D possibly corresponds to TRBD2 (6 bases). From germline, CDR1 is MGHRA and CDR2 YSYEKL. Deletions cut 3 bases from V and 5 bases from J, with 10 bases between. This CDR3 has 13 residues. The CDR3 region is CASSQFRGETQYF. The CDR3, as DNA: TGCGCCAGCAGCCAGTTCCGGGGGGAGACCCAGTACTTC.

The gene calls are TRBV6-5 and TRBJ1-1; D call uncertain. Germline CDR1 MNHEY, CDR2 SVGAGI. The V end lost 5 bases, the J end lost 1 base, and 8 bases lay between the germline ends. The CDR3 runs 13 residues. Here the CDR3 DNA reads TGTGCCAGCAGTATGACGGCGAACACTGAAGCTTTCTTT. This sequence encodes CASSMTANTEAFF.

The chain joins TRBV2 to TRBJ1-3, with D tentatively TRBD1 (5 bases). The germline gives CDR1 SNHLY, CDR2 FYNNEI. CDR3 size: 14 residues. V was clipped by 7 bases and J by 0 bases, with 10 bases between them. The chain's CDR3 is CASKGRNSGNTIYF. CDR3 sequence (DNA): TGTGCCAGCAAGGGGCGGAACTCTGGAAACACCATATATTTT. The full variable domain, its missing parts supplied by reference TRBV2 and TRBJ1-3, is EPEVTQTPSHQVTQMGQEVILRCVPISNHLYFYWYRQILGQKVEFLVSFYNNEISEKSEIFDDQFSVERPDGSNFTLKIRSTKLEDSAMYFCASKGRNSGNTIYFGEGSWLTVV.

The chain has TRBV28 and TRBJ1-2; 9 positions agree with TRBD1. The CDR3 length is 15 residues. The junction had 9 bases not matched to a gene; V was cut back by 6 bases and J by 4 bases. Germline CDR1 and CDR2: MDHEN and SYDVKM. The CDR3 sequence is CASSIGGTGSYGYTF. The CDR3 bases are TGTGCCAGCAGCATAGGAGGGACAGGGTCCTATGGCTACACCTTC.

With respect to this clone: At the DNA level, this CDR3 is encoded by other sequences in the same sample as well. The CDR3, as DNA: TGCGCCAGCAGCTTGGCGACAGTGAACACTGAAGCTTTCTTT. The encoded protein is CASSLATVNTEAFF. This chain connects TRBV5-1 to TRBJ1-1; a possible D gene is TRBD1 (5 bases). CDR1 is SGHRS and CDR2 is YFSETQ in the germline V gene. V was clipped by 0 bases and J by 0 bases, with 6 bases between them. This CDR3 has 14 amino acids.

The genes are TRBV5-1 and TRBJ1-3; weak D call: TRBD1 (6 bases). The V and J ends lost 4 bases and 2 bases respectively, with 13 bases between them. This CDR3 comprises 15 residues. Germline V CDR1 and CDR2: SGHRS, YFSETQ. For the CDR3, the DNA is TGCGCCAGCAGCCCGGATGGGGGGCCTGGAAACACCATATATTTT. Its protein is CASSPDGGPGNTIYF.

The CDR3 loop reads CASSQPPGQGFSDTQYF. DNA for the CDR3: TGCGCCAGCAGCCAGCCCCCAGGACAGGGTTTTTCAGATACGCAGTATTTT. This chain uses TRBV4-1 with TRBJ2-3; TRBD1 matches 8 bases. The CDR3 covers 17 residues. Germline V gene sequence: CDR1 MGHRA, CDR2 YSYEKL. The J segment lost 4 bases and the V segment lost 3 bases, leaving 12 bases of the junction unmatched.

This chain joins TRBV28 and TRBJ1-2, with TRBD1 matching over 8 bases. Germline V lookup: CDR1 MDHEN, CDR2 SYDVKM. The CDR3 length is 13 residues. V shed 2 bases and J 11 bases; nucleotides not matched to a gene: 7. The CDR3 reads CASSLNTHRGYTF. CDR3 DNA sequence: TGTGCCAGCAGTTTAAACACTCACAGGGGGTACACCTTC.

In its sample, this clone was seen once. The V and J genes are TRBV7-2 and TRBJ1-2; possibly TRBD1 for D (5 bases). The V gene lost 2 bases and the J gene lost 4 bases, with 11 bases spanning the gap. This CDR3 has 14 amino acids. CDR1 is SGHTA and CDR2 is FQGNSA in the germline V gene. The CDR3 here is CASSLTGLSYGYTF. The CDR3 coding sequence is TGTGCCAGCAGCTTAACAGGACTGTCCTATGGCTACACCTTC.

This rearrangement joins TRBV28 to TRBJ1-5; D possibly corresponds to TRBD1 (6 bases). The CDR3 extends over 15 amino acids. V lost 3 bases to trimming and J lost 4 bases, with 13 bases between them. CDR1 MDHEN and CDR2 SYDVKM come from the germline V gene. The CDR3 protein is CASSFRGPLNQPQHF. In DNA, the CDR3 is TGTGCCAGCAGTTTCCGGGGGCCGCTGAATCAGCCCCAGCATTTT.

The genes are TRBV5-1 and TRBJ2-7; possibly TRBD1 for D (6 bases). This CDR3 has 15 amino acids. The germline gives CDR1 SGHRS, CDR2 YFSETQ. V gave up 0 bases and J gave up 6 bases, with 16 bases separating them. Written as DNA, the CDR3 is TGCGCCAGCAGCTTGGAACAGGGTTTCTTTGCCGAGCAGTACTTC. Translation gives CASSLEQGFFAEQYF.

The J gene is TRBJ2-3, the V gene TRBV10-2; TRBD2 agrees at 7 bases. The CDR3 is made up of 18 amino acids. Germline values: CDR1 WSHSY, CDR2 SAAADI. V lost 0 bases to trimming and J lost 1 base; unmatched junction nucleotides: 10. The CDR3 nucleotides read TGCGCCAGCAGTGAGTCGTTTGCCGGTCTAGCGGGCACAGATACGCAGTATTTT. This translates into CASSESFAGLAGTDTQYF.

This clone was detected a few times. The chain combines TRBV27 with TRBJ1-2; D is ambiguous. Germline V lookup: CDR1 MNHEY, CDR2 SMNVEV (reference sequence). The CDR3 sequence is 13 residues long. V lost 2 bases to trimming and J lost 6 bases, with 10 bases between them. The CDR3 DNA reads as TGTGCCAGCAGTTTAAGACCCTCGGATGGCTACACCTTC. This codes for CASSLRPSDGYTF.

The J gene is TRBJ1-3, the V gene TRBV5-1; D ambiguous. The CDR3 sequence is 14 residues long. Trimming shortened V by 4 bases and J by 0 bases, and 8 bases separated the two germline ends. Germline V gene lookup returns CDR1 SGHRS and CDR2 YFSETQ. The CDR3 DNA is TGCGCCAGCAGCCATGACGCCTCTGGAAACACCATATATTTT. Its protein product is CASSHDASGNTIYF. The complete variable domain, with remaining parts taken from reference TRBV5-1 and TRBJ1-3, reads KAGVTQTPRYLIKTRGQQVTLSCSPISGHRSVSWYQQTPGQGLQFLFEYFSETQRNKGNFPGRFSGRQFSNSRSEMNVSTLELGDSALYLCASSHDASGNTIYFGEGSWLTVV.

This clone was recorded once. Other DNA sequences in this specimen translate into the identical CDR3. The rearrangement links TRBV5-6 to TRBJ2-1, with D possibly being TRBD1 (6 bases). This CDR3 spans 15 amino acids. CDR1 SGHDT and CDR2 YYEEEE come from the germline V gene. V dropped 1 base and J dropped 2 bases, with 10 bases sitting between them. CDR3 nucleotide sequence: TGTGCCAGCAGCTTGTCTGGGGGCCCCTACAATGAGCAGTTCTTC. Its translation is CASSLSGGPYNEQFF.

This clone was detected only once. This chain uses TRBV19 with TRBJ2-1, with D uncertain. Germline V gene data show CDR1 as LNHDA and CDR2 as SQIVND (reference sequence). Trimming shortened V by 1 base and J by 0 bases, and 7 bases separated the two germline ends. The CDR3 loop spans 15 amino acids. The chain's CDR3 is CASSIVLSSYNEQFF. CDR3 bases: TGTGCCAGTAGTATAGTTCTCAGCTCCTACAATGAGCAGTTCTTC.

As for this clone: This CDR3 is also generated by other DNA sequences in the sample. The chain couples TRBV28 to TRBJ1-2; D is unresolved. Looked up from germline, CDR1 is MDHEN and CDR2 is SYDVKM. The CDR3 is 12 residues long. Trimming cost V 2 bases and J 6 bases, with 7 bases left between them. CDR3 bases: TGTGCCAGCAGTTTACAGACGGATGGCTACACCTTC. Translating it yields CASSLQTDGYTF.

The chain combines TRBV28 with TRBJ2-7; TRBD1 matches at 9 bases. V lost 5 bases to trimming and J lost 2 bases; unmatched junction nucleotides: 7. This CDR3 spans 15 amino acids. From germline, CDR1 is MDHEN and CDR2 SYDVKM. The CDR3 nucleotides are TGTGCCAGCAGTACCCGGACAGGGGTCGCCTACGAGCAGTACTTC. Its translation: CASSTRTGVAYEQYF.

Regarding this clone: Relative to the germline gene, one junction end is altered; a read error may explain this. The V and J genes are TRBV28 and TRBJ1-3; D is possibly TRBD1 (5 bases). The CDR3 is made up of 14 amino acids. Germline V gene sequence: CDR1 MDHEN, CDR2 SYDVKM. The CDR3 DNA follows: TGTGCCAGCACTAGGGGATCCTCTGGGAACACCATATATTTT. The encoded protein is CASTRGSSGNTIYF.

The CDR3 DNA follows: TGTGCCAGCAGTGAAGCGCTTCGAGGAGATACGCAGTATTTT. Residues: CASSEALRGDTQYF. V is TRBV6-1 and J is TRBJ2-3; D is unresolved. V lost 0 bases and J lost 5, with 9 bases in between. Per germline, CDR1 MNHNS and CDR2 SASEGT. The CDR3 covers 14 residues.

The chain combines TRBV10-2 with TRBJ2-7; D ambiguous. Germline V lookup: CDR1 WSHSY, CDR2 SAAADI. The CDR3 covers 14 residues. V was clipped by 5 bases and J by 7 bases, with 18 bases between them. DNA for the CDR3: TGCGCCAGCAGTCCCGGGTCATTAAAAGGGGAGCAGTACTTC. Amino acids: CASSPGSLKGEQYF.

The gene calls are TRBV5-5 and TRBJ2-7; possibly TRBD1 or TRBD2 for D (5 bases each). In germline, CDR1 is SGHKS, CDR2 YYEKEE (reference sequence). The CDR3 contains 15 residues. V lost 0 bases and J 3 bases, leaving 13 bases between the germline ends. The CDR3 DNA reads TGTGCCAGCAGCTTGGGGGGGACGGTAGACTACGAGCAGTACTTC. Protein sequence: CASSLGGTVDYEQYF.

This clone came up once. The J gene is TRBJ2-2, the V gene TRBV29-1; D possibly corresponds to TRBD2 (5 bases). V shed 3 bases and J shed 8 bases, with 10 bases lying between them. The CDR3 is made up of 12 amino acids. Germline values: CDR1 SQVTM, CDR2 ANQGSEA. The CDR3 here is CSVEQAGGELFF. The CDR3 DNA is TGCAGCGTTGAGCAGGCGGGTGGGGAGCTGTTTTTT.

The chain links TRBV2 to TRBJ2-7; D gene ambiguous. V was cut by 6 bases and J by 6 bases, with 9 bases left in between. The germline CDR1 and CDR2 sequences are SNHLY and FYNNEI. The length of the CDR3 is 11 residues. CDR3 sequence: CASRDRAEQYF. CDR3 in DNA: TGTGCCAGCAGGGACCGGGCCGAGCAGTACTTC.

The chain joins TRBV19 to TRBJ2-1, with D perhaps being TRBD1 or TRBD2 (5 bases each). Germline values: CDR1 LNHDA, CDR2 SQIVND (reference sequence). V was trimmed by 4 bases and J by 10 bases, leaving 14 bases between them. This CDR3 spans 13 amino acids. This chain's CDR3 is CASSRTEWGEQFF. The CDR3 DNA reads TGTGCCAGTAGTAGAACGGAGTGGGGGGAGCAGTTCTTC.

The chain employs TRBV18 and TRBJ2-1; TRBD1 agrees at 7 bases. The length of the CDR3 is 16 residues. With 2 bases clipped from V and 0 bases from J, the junction kept 4 bases outside the gene matches. Germline V CDR1 and CDR2: KGHSH, LQKENI. Here the CDR3 DNA reads TGTGCCAGCTCACCAGGGACAGCCAGCTCCTACAATGAGCAGTTCTTC. It yields the protein CASSPGTASSYNEQFF.

The chain links TRBV4-2 to TRBJ1-4; 9 nucleotides line up with TRBD1. CDR3 size: 15 residues. From germline, CDR1 is LGHNA and CDR2 YNFKEQ. V lost 4 bases, J lost 8 bases, and 8 bases stayed unmatched. CDR3 DNA sequence: TGTGCCAGCAGCCCCGTCGGGACAGGGAACGAAAAACTGTTTTTT. This translates into CASSPVGTGNEKLFF.

This sequence joins TRBV28 and TRBJ2-5; 10 bases are a match to TRBD1. TRBJ2-7 matches the DNA end more closely, so the J call is doubtful. Germline assignment: CDR1 MDHEN and CDR2 SYDVKM. The CDR3 is 15 amino acids. DNA of the CDR3: TGTGCCAGCAGCCAACCCGGGACAGGGGCCCACGAGCAGTACTTC. Amino acids: CASSQPGTGAHEQYF.